This T cell receptor (beta chain) was observed in a study of T cells in Graves' hyperthyroidism and ophthalmopathy. Findings and caveats of the study: Most clonotypes expanded in thyroid above 0.001 were likewise present in blood.

This clonotype was counted ten times or more. Its antigen is undetermined. This CDR3 comprises 15 residues. Per germline, CDR1 MNHNS and CDR2 SASEGT. Trimming took 6 bases from V and 3 from J, leaving 18 bases between them. Amplification yielded TCR beta CDR3 regions, with RNA transcripts as the source. The TCR CDR3 was amplified in a first-round RT-PCR using the HTBI primer set. TCRdb itself ran the multiplex PCR reads through MiXCR, one entry per CDR3 protein. In the table there are about 260,000 distinct CDR3 sequences, about 16% of which are singletons. Diagnosing involved the use of clinical symptoms, serum thyroxine and TRAb, thyroid ultrasound and orbital computed tomography. The PBMCs had their origin in roughly 9.4 ml of fresh peripheral blood.

Sequencing was done on a sample of blood. V gene TRBV6-1 combines with J gene TRBJ2-7, with D possibly matching TRBD1 (6 bases). This receptor was obtained from a woman aged 18-29 years with Graves' ophthalmopathy. The CDR3 is CASSPRQGIYYEQYF. In nucleotides, the CDR3 is TGTGCCAGCAGCCCTCGTCAGGGGATCTACTACGAGCAGTACTTC.